A selection of T cell receptor beta chains follows, all from one sample in a study of T cells in Graves' hyperthyroidism and ophthalmopathy. Each CDR3 protein gets one entry after TCRdb re-called the multiplex PCR reads with MiXCR. This table holds 300,000 to 350,000 distinct CDR3 sequences, about 15% found once. The sequenced sample was blood. These receptors all come from a woman aged 30 to 39 with Graves' hyperthyroidism. The CDR3 runs from the conserved cysteine through the conserved F or W. D genes are given only for firm matches. For some rows the clone size is stated as once, few or many, or as a class when expanded; others skip it.

many	TRBV2	.	TRBJ2-7	CASSREKLYEQYF	TGTGCCAGCAGCCGGGAGAAGCTTTACGAGCAGTACTTC
few	TRBV9	TRBD2	TRBJ2-7	CASKFVAGGPYEQYF	TGTGCCAGCAAGTTTGTAGCGGGGGGGCCCTACGAGCAGTACTTC
few	TRBV20-1	.	TRBJ2-7	CSGSQAVTYEQYF	TGCAGTGGGAGTCAAGCCGTCACCTACGAGCAGTACTTC
many	TRBV12-3/TRBV12-4	.	TRBJ1-2	CASTPSLYGYTF	TGTGCCAGCACTCCCTCCCTCTATGGCTACACCTTC
.	TRBV14	.	TRBJ2-7	CASRDWVSYEQYF	TGTGCCAGCAGGGATTGGGTCTCCTACGAGCAGTACTTC
many	TRBV28	TRBD2	TRBJ2-5	CASSGLALETQYF	TGTGCCAGCAGTGGACTAGCCCTAGAGACCCAGTACTTC
.	TRBV29-1	TRBD1	TRBJ1-2	CSVDPSGTGSYGYTF	TGCAGCGTTGACCCATCCGGGACAGGGTCCTATGGCTACACCTTC
.	TRBV30	.	TRBJ1-3	CAWSLRGWSGNTIYF	TGTGCCTGGAGCCTAAGGGGGTGGTCTGGAAACACCATATATTTT
many	TRBV2	.	TRBJ1-5	CASSELMGQGQPQHF	TGTGCCAGCAGTGAATTGATGGGGCAAGGGCAGCCCCAGCATTTT
many	TRBV7-9	.	TRBJ2-7	CASSKLGVGSYEQYF	TGTGCCAGCAGTAAGCTTGGCGTGGGTTCCTACGAGCAGTACTTC
.	TRBV12-3/TRBV12-4	TRBD2	TRBJ2-7	CASTLGLAVTEQYF	TGTGCCAGCACCCTCGGGCTAGCGGTAACCGAGCAGTACTTC
many	TRBV7-3	.	TRBJ2-1	CASSLIGSKYNEQFF	TGTGCCAGCAGCTTAATTGGCAGTAAATACAATGAGCAGTTCTTC
.	TRBV10-3	TRBD1	TRBJ2-7	CATTSGTGVTYEQYF	TGTGCCACAACCTCCGGGACAGGGGTGACCTACGAGCAGTACTTC
.	TRBV18	.	TRBJ2-2	CASSPRDYTGELFF	TGTGCCAGCTCACCACGGGACTACACCGGGGAGCTGTTTTTT
.	TRBV20-1	.	TRBJ2-3	CSANHPGLANTDTQYF	TGCAGTGCAAACCATCCGGGGCTAGCGAACACAGATACGCAGTATTTT
.	TRBV20-1	TRBD1	TRBJ1-5	CSAPRTGGGNQPQHF	TGCAGTGCCCCCAGGACAGGGGGAGGCAATCAGCCCCAGCATTTT
many	TRBV12-3/TRBV12-4	.	TRBJ1-5	CASSPERAVQPQHF	TGTGCCAGCAGCCCAGAACGGGCGGTCCAGCCCCAGCATTTT
few	TRBV19	.	TRBJ1-2	CASSLGQGPQYGYTF	TGTGCCAGTAGTCTCGGACAAGGCCCACAATATGGCTACACCTTC
many	TRBV2	.	TRBJ2-1	CASSLGLYNEQFF	TGTGCCAGCAGTTTGGGCCTCTACAATGAGCAGTTCTTC
few	TRBV28	.	TRBJ1-3	CASSSGREHTIYF	TGTGCCAGCAGTTCCGGTCGGGAACACACCATATATTTT
.	TRBV7-9	.	TRBJ2-4	CASSPSDRQNIQYF	TGCGCCAGCAGCCCCTCGGACAGACAAAACATTCAGTACTTC
few	TRBV18	TRBD2	TRBJ2-5	CASSPGPRGNGFQETQYF	TGTGCCAGCTCACCGGGCCCGCGGGGGAACGGGTTCCAAGAGACCCAGTACTTC
few	TRBV20-1	.	TRBJ2-7	CSAMTPGPRPYEQYF	TGCAGTGCAATGACTCCGGGCCCTAGGCCTTACGAGCAGTACTTC
few	TRBV28	.	TRBJ2-7	CASSLWSLGHYEQYF	TGTGCCAGCAGTTTATGGAGTTTGGGCCACTACGAGCAGTACTTC
few	TRBV25-1	TRBD2	TRBJ2-7	CASSVASGISYEQYF	TGTGCCAGCAGTGTGGCCAGCGGGATCTCCTACGAGCAGTACTTC
once	TRBV6-1	TRBD2	TRBJ2-7	CASSPPPSGAGGTYEQYF	TGTGCCAGCAGTCCACCCCCTAGTGGAGCGGGAGGAACCTACGAGCAGTACTTC
many	TRBV13	TRBD2	TRBJ2-1	CASSLTSGRRHEQFF	TGTGCCAGCAGTCTGACTAGCGGGAGAAGGCATGAGCAGTTCTTC